This T cell receptor beta chain is from a study of blood T cell repertoires in COVID-19. Study in general: T cells, B-cell-depleted T cells, or PBMCs provided the cDNA or gDNA that served as material.

In germline, CDR1 is SQVTM, CDR2 ANQGSEA. With V trimmed by 4 bases and J by 2 bases, 5 bases remained unmatched. The CDR3 loop spans 14 amino acids. Assay: immunoSEQ multiplex PCR; the TCRdb copy retains only in-frame clones and omits some. The data hold approximately 90,000 clones, with roughly 91% observed a single time. The sequence was collected from an elderly woman with acute or convalescent COVID-19. The rearrangement joins TRBV29-1 to TRBJ1-5, with 7 bases fitting TRBD1. Sequenced input: peripheral blood. The CDR3 DNA follows: TGCAGCGTTGGAGGGGGCTACGGCAATCAGCCCCAGCATTTT. Protein sequence: CSVGGGYGNQPQHF.